This T cell receptor beta chain is drawn from a study of blood T cell repertoires in COVID-19. As for the study in general: Samples representing acute and convalescent COVID-19 were sourced from the United States, Italy and Spain. PBMCs, B-cell-depleted T cells, or T cells were the source of the cDNA or gDNA that made up the material.

V lost 0 bases, J lost 5 bases, and 4 bases stayed unmatched. Looked up from germline, CDR1 is SEHNR and CDR2 is FQNEAQ (reference sequence). The CDR3 has 14 residues. Under the authors' procedure: Scientists estimated how many nucleated cells there were by amplifying reference gene primers. Method: immunoSEQ multiplex PCR; TCRdb's copy keeps in-frame clones and lacks some. The V and J calls and clone size were taken over from that table, and D and trimming were inferred from the DNA. The sample shows approximately 180,000 clones, almost 80% of them seen only once. This sequence joins TRBV7-9 and TRBJ2-7; 7 nucleotides align to TRBD2. The specimen was peripheral blood. This receptor was identified in a woman in her seventies with acute or convalescent COVID-19. CDR3 loop: CASSLAPGRDEQYF. Written as DNA, the CDR3 is TGTGCCAGCAGCTTAGCGCCAGGGAGGGACGAGCAGTACTTC.